The 9 T cell receptor beta chains in this list originate from one sample, sequenced in a study of cytomegalovirus exposure and HLA in healthy donors. 13 Jbeta primers and 60 Vbeta primers were used for the PCR. Produced via immunoSEQ multiplex PCR; TCRdb's table is partial and in-frame only. The data hold more than 100,000 clones, with around 74% observed a single time. Sequencing input: PBMCs. The receptors derive from a man between 60 and 75 years old in good health and CMV-seropositive.

A single count supports this clone. The V gene is TRBV9, the J gene TRBJ1-4; 11 nucleotides line up with TRBD1. Trimming cost V 4 bases and J 7 bases; bases outside gene matches: 3. Germline assignment: CDR1 SGDLS and CDR2 YYNGEE. CDR3 size: 14 residues. CDR3 sequence: CASSFGTGGEKLFF. For the CDR3, the DNA is TGTGCCAGCAGCTTCGGGACAGGGGGTGAAAAACTGTTTTTT.

The chain recombines TRBV6-1 with TRBJ2-1, with 7 positions matching TRBD1. In germline, CDR1 is MNHNS, CDR2 SASEGT. V shed 8 bases and J 4 bases; nucleotides not matched to a gene: 5. This CDR3 comprises 13 residues. The CDR3 spells CASLSGQYNEQFF. CDR3 coding DNA: TGTGCCAGCCTTTCGGGACAGTACAATGAGCAGTTCTTC.

The chain uses TRBV5-1 and TRBJ2-7; 7 bases are a match to TRBD1. The V gene's germline CDR1 is SGHRS and CDR2 YFSETQ. The CDR3 is made up of 15 amino acids. With V trimmed by 0 bases and J by 2 bases, 5 bases remained unmatched. The chain's CDR3 is CASSLDGTATYEQYF. CDR3 coding DNA: TGCGCCAGCAGCTTGGATGGGACAGCAACCTACGAGCAGTACTTC.

The rearrangement joins TRBV12-5 to TRBJ1-1; 8 bases align to TRBD1. Trimming cost V 5 bases and J 1 base; bases outside gene matches: 6. CDR1 is LGHNT and CDR2 is FRNRAP in the germline V gene. The CDR3 totals 15 residues. The CDR3 protein is CASGLRGQGNTEAFF. The CDR3 DNA follows: TGTGCTAGTGGTCTCAGGGGGCAGGGGAACACTGAAGCTTTCTTT.

The chain recombines TRBV30 with TRBJ1-3, with TRBD1 matching 8 bases. This CDR3 comprises 16 residues. Germline values: CDR1 GTSNPN, CDR2 SVGIG (reference sequence). The V segment lost 0 bases and the J segment 0 bases; nucleotides outside the gene matches: 4. CDR3 amino acids: CAWSVDRAYSGNTIYF. Written as DNA, the CDR3 is TGTGCCTGGAGTGTGGACAGGGCCTACTCTGGAAACACCATATATTTT. Supplemented by reference TRBV30 and TRBJ1-3, the full variable domain reads SQTIHQWPATLVQPVGSPLSLECTVEGTSNPNLYWYRQAAGRGLQLLFYSVGIGQISSEVPQNLSASRPQDRQFILSSKKLLLSDSGFYLCAWSVDRAYSGNTIYFGEGSWLTVV.

In nucleotides, the CDR3 is TGTGCCAGTACATACCCGGGGGGTGGCTACAATGAGCAGTTCTTC. Translating it yields CASTYPGGGYNEQFF. The gene calls are TRBV19 and TRBJ2-1, with 7 bases identical to TRBD2. Looked up from germline, CDR1 is LNHDA and CDR2 is SQIVND (reference sequence). The CDR3 is 15 amino acids. V was pared by 7 bases and J by 3 bases, with 9 bases of the junction left unmatched.

The chain joins TRBV18 to TRBJ2-2; TRBD1 matches at 8 bases. Germline trimming cut 2 bases from V and 4 bases from J; bases unmatched to any gene: 3. The CDR3 is made up of 15 amino acids. The germline gives CDR1 KGHSH, CDR2 LQKENI. The DNA of the CDR3 is TGTGCCAGCTCACCAACGACAGGGGTCACCGGGGAGCTGTTTTTT. It yields the protein CASSPTTGVTGELFF.

This chain joins TRBV18 and TRBJ1-2; TRBD1 aligns across 8 bases. The CDR3 extends over 13 amino acids. Germline V gene lookup returns CDR1 KGHSH and CDR2 LQKENI. V was pared by 5 bases and J by 4 bases, with 3 bases of the junction left unmatched. This CDR3 is CASSNRGGYGYTF. In nucleotides, the CDR3 is TGTGCCAGCTCAAACAGGGGGGGCTATGGCTACACCTTC.

The CDR3: CASSLGAPGAEAFF. Here the CDR3 DNA reads TGCGCCAGCAGCTTGGGTGCCCCAGGGGCTGAAGCTTTCTTT. The chain carries TRBV5-1 and TRBJ1-1; a possible D gene is TRBD1 (6 bases). Trimming left V 0 bases short and J 6 bases short, with 12 bases between. Per germline, CDR1 SGHRS and CDR2 YFSETQ. This CDR3 contains 14 residues.